Sequencing of this T cell receptor beta chain was carried out in a study of cytomegalovirus exposure and HLA in healthy donors. Broader study findings: CMV serostatus stood as the only immune exposure information on hand. Associated with cytomegalovirus, according to the listing, were 164 TCR beta chains. Presence/absence comparisons presumed near-even sequencing depth among donors.

Regarding this clone: Its cognate antigen is unknown.

Healthy bone marrow donors made up the donors. The PCR ran on 60 Vbeta and 13 Jbeta primers. The assay was immunoSEQ multiplex PCR, and TCRdb's table has in-frame clones only and misses some. In the table there are under 200,000 clones, 80% to 90% of which are singletons. CDR1 SGHRS and CDR2 YFSETQ come from the germline V gene. V was trimmed by 1 base and J by 0 bases, leaving 8 bases between them. The length of the CDR3 is 14 residues. Specimen: PBMCs. The clonotype originates from a woman in her twenties or thirties in good health and CMV-seropositive. The V gene is TRBV5-1, the J gene TRBJ2-7; possibly TRBD2 for D (5 bases). In DNA, the CDR3 is TGCGCCAGCAGCTTGTGGGAGTCCTCCTACGAGCAGTACTTC. Residues: CASSLWESSYEQYF. The full variable domain, completed using reference TRBV5-1 and TRBJ2-7, is KAGVTQTPRYLIKTRGQQVTLSCSPISGHRSVSWYQQTPGQGLQFLFEYFSETQRNKGNFPGRFSGRQFSNSRSEMNVSTLELGDSALYLCASSLWESSYEQYFGPGTRLTVT.